The 28 T cell receptor beta chains presented below share a single source sample, sequenced in a study of graft-versus-host responses after intestinal transplantation. Generated by immunoSEQ multiplex PCR, the TCRdb table keeps only in-frame clones and is missing some. The sample records 90,000 to 130,000 clones, roughly 92% being singletons. Their antigens are not known. Sequencing used unstimulated CD4+ T cells sorted from spleen or lymph node cells, obtained before transplant. All receptors come from a human donor who was the organ donor for an intestinal transplant.

The rearrangement links TRBV5-4 to TRBJ2-5; no firm D call. Trimming stripped 2 bases from V and 4 bases from J, with 9 bases between. The CDR3 has 13 residues. The germline gives CDR1 SGHNT, CDR2 YYREEE (reference sequence). In DNA, the CDR3 is TGTGCCAGCAGCTTATCGGTTAGAGAGACCCAGTACTTC. This translates into CASSLSVRETQYF.

This chain links TRBV6-5 with TRBJ2-2; TRBD2 is a possible D gene (5 bases). This CDR3 is 16 amino acids long. Trimming removed 0 bases from V and 1 base from J, with 9 bases in between. Germline V CDR1 and CDR2: MNHEY, SVGAGI. CDR3 nucleotides: TGTGCCAGCAGTTACTCGCCTAGCAGGAACACCGGGGAGCTGTTTTTT. This codes for CASSYSPSRNTGELFF.

J is TRBJ1-5 and V is TRBV28; TRBD1 is a possible D gene (6 bases). V lost 5 bases, J lost 5 bases, and 10 bases lay in between. Germline CDR1 MDHEN, CDR2 SYDVKM. This CDR3 is built from 13 residues. The CDR3 sequence is CASSPDRYQPQHF. CDR3 sequence (DNA): TGTGCCAGCAGTCCAGACAGGTATCAGCCCCAGCATTTT. The full variable domain, with the rest looked up from reference TRBV28 and TRBJ1-5, is DVKVTQSSRYLVKRTGEKVFLECVQDMDHENMFWYRQDPGLGLRLIYFSYDVKMKEKGDIPEGYSVSREKKERFSLILESASTNQTSMYLCASSPDRYQPQHFGDGTRLSIL.

The chain links TRBV14 to TRBJ2-3; 9 bases line up with TRBD1. CDR1 is SGHDN, CDR2 FVKESK, per germline. V was clipped by 1 base and J by 6 bases; unmatched bases: 11. The CDR3 has 17 residues. CDR3 loop: CASSQVLGQGQLDTQYF. CDR3 nucleotides: TGTGCCAGCAGCCAAGTTTTGGGACAGGGTCAATTGGATACGCAGTATTTT.

V gene TRBV5-1 combines with J gene TRBJ1-1; the D gene is possibly TRBD1 (6 bases). CDR1 and CDR2 from the germline V gene are SGHRS and YFSETQ. Between the trimmed V and J ends, which lost 0 bases and 10 bases, there was a span of 13 bases. The CDR3 runs 13 residues. The CDR3 sequence: CASSLEVEGGAFF. CDR3 coding DNA: TGCGCCAGCAGCTTGGAAGTTGAGGGGGGAGCTTTCTTT.

On this clone itself: Other DNA sequences of this sample code for an identical CDR3. CDR3 region: CASSWTGYGYTF. CDR3 DNA: TGCGCCAGCAGCTGGACAGGCTATGGCTACACCTTC. The gene calls are TRBV5-1 and TRBJ1-2, with 7 bases fitting TRBD1. J was trimmed by 4 bases and V by 3 bases; bases with no gene match: 0. This CDR3 is 12 amino acids long. CDR1 and CDR2 from the germline V gene are SGHRS and YFSETQ.

The chain links TRBV28 to TRBJ2-4; the D is unclear. This CDR3 has 12 amino acids. The germline V and J ends were trimmed by 1 base and 6 bases, with 4 bases remaining between them. Germline V gives CDR1 MDHEN, CDR2 SYDVKM. The CDR3 bases are TGTGCCAGCAGTTTATTGGGAAACATTCAGTACTTC. The encoded protein is CASSLLGNIQYF.

The V and J genes are TRBV6-5 and TRBJ1-4; no clear D. V lost 4 bases to trimming and J lost 8 bases, with 17 bases between them. This CDR3 spans 15 amino acids. Germline CDR1 is MNHEY and CDR2 is SVGAGI. CDR3 loop: CASSSTPSPSEKLFF. Written as DNA, the CDR3 is TGTGCCAGCAGTTCCACGCCCTCACCCTCAGAAAAACTGTTTTTT.

This rearrangement joins TRBV4-1 to TRBJ2-3, with D possibly being TRBD1 (7 bases). V was shortened by 4 bases and J by 6 bases, with 14 bases between the two germline ends. CDR3 length equals 14 residues. CDR1 and CDR2 (germline): MGHRA, YSYEKL. The CDR3 protein is CASSLRGTADTQYF. CDR3 nucleotide sequence: TGCGCCAGCAGCCTCCGGGGGACAGCTGATACGCAGTATTTT.

CDR3 loop: CASRRGQGFDTQYF. CDR3 DNA: TGTGCCAGCAGGAGGGGACAGGGCTTCGATACGCAGTATTTT. V gene TRBV6-5 combines with J gene TRBJ2-3; 9 bases fit TRBD1. This CDR3 contains 14 residues. From germline, CDR1 is MNHEY and CDR2 SVGAGI. V was clipped by 6 bases and J by 6 bases; unmatched bases: 7.

The rearrangement uses TRBV28 and TRBJ2-1; D is unclear. Trimming cost V 2 bases and J 9 bases, with 8 bases left between them. Germline V gene lookup returns CDR1 MDHEN and CDR2 SYDVKM. The CDR3 contains 12 residues. The CDR3 region has the DNA TGTGCCAGCAGTTTACGTGTGGGTGAGCAGTTCTTC. Its translation is CASSLRVGEQFF.

This sequence joins TRBV27 and TRBJ2-5; no definite D call. The V end was cut by 2 bases, the J end by 0 bases, with 1 base between. This CDR3 contains 12 residues. Per the germline V gene, CDR1 is MNHEY and CDR2 is SMNVEV (reference sequence). The CDR3 sequence is CASSLNQETQYF. The CDR3 DNA is TGTGCCAGCAGTTTAAACCAAGAGACCCAGTACTTC.

The chain has TRBV5-1 and TRBJ2-3; TRBD2 aligns across 8 bases. This CDR3 comprises 15 residues. CDR1 is SGHRS, CDR2 YFSETQ, per germline. V shed 0 bases, J shed 0 bases, and the junction held 0 bases outside the gene matches. The CDR3 sequence: CASSLASGSTDTQYF. In DNA, the CDR3 is TGCGCCAGCAGCTTGGCTAGCGGGAGCACAGATACGCAGTATTTT.

This clone was counted once. The chain links TRBV7-3 to TRBJ2-1; 8 nucleotides match TRBD2. J was trimmed by 7 bases and V by 2 bases; bases with no gene match: 7. Per the germline V gene, CDR1 is SGHTA and CDR2 is FQGTGA. The CDR3 is 15 residues long. CDR3 nucleotides: TGTGCCAGCAGCTTACAAGCGGGAGCTAAGAATGAGCAGTTCTTC. Encoded protein: CASSLQAGAKNEQFF.

The gene calls are TRBV4-1 and TRBJ2-2; 9 bases are shared with TRBD1. This CDR3 spans 13 amino acids. Germline CDR1 is MGHRA and CDR2 is YSYEKL. V was clipped by 4 bases and J by 6 bases; unmatched bases: 0. The CDR3 is CASSRQGAGELFF. CDR3 nucleotide sequence: TGCGCCAGCAGCCGACAGGGGGCCGGGGAGCTGTTTTTT.

This clone has just one count. The chain couples TRBV2 to TRBJ1-2, with D perhaps matching TRBD1 (6 bases). This CDR3 has 15 residues. Trimming removed 5 bases from V and 9 bases from J, with 22 bases in between. Germline V gene lookup returns CDR1 SNHLY and CDR2 FYNNEI. The CDR3 DNA reads as TGTGCCAGCAGTAGCCCGCGGGGCAGGGGAGGACGCTACACCTTC. As protein: CASSSPRGRGGRYTF.

This clone showed up just once. This chain joins TRBV21-1 and TRBJ2-2; the table gives TRBD1 as D, unverified against the DNA. TRBV21-1 is deemed a pseudogene. The CDR3 extends over 16 amino acids. CDR3 DNA sequence: TGTGCCAGCAGCCACCGGGACAGGGAGGACACCGGGGAGCTGTTTTTT. Translation gives CASSHRDREDTGELFF.

The chain has TRBV7-2 and TRBJ2-6; 9 nucleotides agree with TRBD1. The CDR3 covers 17 residues. Germline V gene lookup returns CDR1 SGHTA and CDR2 FQGNSA. V lost 5 bases, J lost 2 bases, and 7 bases stayed unmatched. The CDR3 nucleotides are TGTGCCAGCAGCGGGGGGACAGGGCAAGCTGGGGCCAACGTCCTGACTTTC. Protein sequence: CASSGGTGQAGANVLTF.

CDR3 residues: CASSLAPGLVEQYF. In DNA, the CDR3 is TGCGCCAGCAGCTTGGCCCCAGGATTGGTTGAGCAGTACTTC. This chain connects TRBV5-1 to TRBJ2-7; D is undetermined. The ends were cut back, 0 bases at V and 7 bases at J, with 14 bases in the middle. In germline, CDR1 is SGHRS, CDR2 YFSETQ. The CDR3 has 14 amino acids.

The gene calls are TRBV5-4 and TRBJ2-3; the match to TRBD1 covers 8 bases. Germline V gene data show CDR1 as SGHNT and CDR2 as YYREEE (reference sequence). The CDR3 length is 15 residues. The J segment lost 3 bases and the V segment lost 0 bases, leaving 3 bases of the junction unmatched. DNA for the CDR3: TGTGCCAGCAGCTTGGGCGACAGGGGAACAGATACGCAGTATTTT. Translating it yields CASSLGDRGTDTQYF.

The CDR3 sequence: CASSLTGGLMNTEAFF. DNA for the CDR3: TGTGCCAGCAGCTTAACCGGGGGATTAATGAACACTGAAGCTTTCTTT. V gene TRBV11-2 combines with J gene TRBJ1-1, with TRBD1 as a possible D gene (5 bases). V dropped 2 bases and J dropped 0 bases, with 13 bases sitting between them. Germline V lookup: CDR1 SGHAT, CDR2 FQNNGV. This CDR3 has 16 residues.

This clone is a singleton in its sample. The chain couples TRBV4-1 to TRBJ2-3; the D gene is possibly TRBD2 (7 bases). There are 18 residues in the CDR3. Per germline, CDR1 MGHRA and CDR2 YSYEKL. V was shortened by 3 bases and J by 4 bases, with 23 bases between the two germline ends. Written as DNA, the CDR3 is TGCGCCAGCAGCCAGGGAGGGGCACAGGGACCTAGTCCAGATACGCAGTATTTT. It encodes CASSQGGAQGPSPDTQYF.

J is TRBJ2-7 and V is TRBV5-1, with D tentatively TRBD1 (5 bases). CDR1 is SGHRS, CDR2 YFSETQ, per germline. The CDR3 extends over 13 amino acids. V was trimmed by 4 bases and J by 3 bases, leaving 11 bases between them. The CDR3 is CASSPTVFYEQYF. CDR3 coding DNA: TGCGCCAGCAGCCCGACAGTCTTCTACGAGCAGTACTTC.

This clone was counted between two and nine times. This chain connects TRBV7-9 to TRBJ2-7; D is unclear. The CDR3 consists of 12 residues. In germline, CDR1 is SEHNR, CDR2 FQNEAQ (reference sequence). Deletions cut 4 bases from V and 2 bases from J, with 6 bases between. In DNA, the CDR3 is TGTGCCAGCAGCTATACCCCCTACGAGCAGTACTTC. It specifies CASSYTPYEQYF.

A remark on this clone: At one end the junction does not follow the germline gene, possibly because of a read error. This chain uses TRBV7-2 with TRBJ2-7; TRBD2 aligns across 10 bases. There are 14 residues in the CDR3. The germline gives CDR1 SGHTA, CDR2 FQGNSA. The CDR3 sequence is CASSLAGETYEQYF. The CDR3 coding sequence is TGTGCCAGCAGCCTAGCGGGAGAGACCTACGAGCAGTACTTC.

The chain has TRBV10-3 and TRBJ1-1; TRBD1 aligns across 7 bases. In germline, CDR1 is ENHRY, CDR2 SYGVKD. Trimming cost V 4 bases and J 9 bases; bases outside gene matches: 5. CDR3 length equals 12 residues. The CDR3 protein is CAISGGQEKAFF. The CDR3 region has the DNA TGTGCCATCAGTGGAGGACAGGAGAAAGCTTTCTTT.

This clone was found once. As DNA, the CDR3 is TGTGCCAGTAGTCCAGGGGGACTCACAGATACGCAGTATTTT. Translating it yields CASSPGGLTDTQYF. The rearrangement links TRBV19 to TRBJ2-3, with D tentatively TRBD1 (7 bases). The CDR3 extends over 14 amino acids. Germline lookup yields CDR1 LNHDA and CDR2 SQIVND (reference sequence). V was pared by 5 bases and J by 2 bases, with 11 bases between.

J is TRBJ2-3 and V is TRBV5-4, with D perhaps matching TRBD1 (6 bases). Trimming took off 1 base at V and 0 bases at J, with 6 bases between the two ends. The CDR3 sequence is 14 residues long. The V gene's germline CDR1 is SGHNT and CDR2 YYREEE (reference sequence). In DNA, the CDR3 is TGTGCCAGCAGCTTGACAGGGAGCACAGATACGCAGTATTTT. This encodes CASSLTGSTDTQYF.